This is a list of T cell receptor beta chains from one sample in a study of human thymus T cells. The data were produced by immunoSEQ multiplex PCR, yet TCRdb's version contains in-frame clones alone and is incomplete. This repertoire shows some 44,000 clones, more than 85% found once; its top ten account for about 0.17%. The sequencing input was blood. The receptors shown here come from a girl less than two years old with a congenital heart defect but otherwise immunologically healthy. The CDR3 runs from the conserved cysteine through the conserved F or W. D genes are given only for firm matches. Rows give clone size only sometimes, using once, few, many, or a class for an expanded clone.

v_gene	j_gene	abundance	d_gene	CDR3nt	CDR3aa
TRBV2	TRBJ2-1	-	TRBD2	TGTGCCAGCAGTGTGAGCGGGAGGGGCAATGAGCAGTTCTTC	CASSVSGRGNEQFF
TRBV4-1	TRBJ2-3	-	TRBD2	TGCGCCAGCAGCCAAGATGGTACTAGCGGCCGCACAGATACGCAGTATTTT	CASSQDGTSGRTDTQYF
TRBV10-3	TRBJ2-2	-	-	TGTGCCATCAGTGTACGTCCGCAGCGTCGGGAGCTGTTTTTT	CAISVRPQRRELFF
TRBV28	TRBJ1-2	-	-	TGTGCCAGCAGTTTAATCAGGCTCTATGGCTACACCTTC	CASSLIRLYGYTF
TRBV5-3	TRBJ1-5	once	-	TGTGCCAGAAGTATGGGGGGTTTCTACAATCAGCCCCAGCATTTT	CARSMGGFYNQPQHF
TRBV28	TRBJ2-2	-	-	TGTGCCAGCGGGGGGAACACCGGGGAGCTGTTTTTT	CASGGNTGELFF
TRBV7-8	TRBJ2-3	-	TRBD2	TGTGCCAGCAGCTTAGCTAGCGGGAGCGCCGAGTACGGCACAGATACGCAGTATTTT	CASSLASGSAEYGTDTQYF
TRBV11-2	TRBJ1-1	-	-	TGTGCCAGCAGCTTATTTGCAGGGAGTGAAGCTTTCTTT	CASSLFAGSEAFF
TRBV30	TRBJ2-3	-	-	TGTGCCTGCTCGCAGGGGAGGACAGATACGCAGTATTTT	CACSQGRTDTQYF
TRBV18	TRBJ2-7	few	TRBD1	TGTGCCAGCTCCCCGGGACAGGGTCACGAGCAGTACTTC	CASSPGQGHEQYF
TRBV28	TRBJ1-1	-	-	TGTGCCAGCAGTTTTTTGCCGGGACAGAACACTGAAGCTTTCTTT	CASSFLPGQNTEAFF
TRBV27	TRBJ2-7	-	-	TGTGCCAGCAGTCCCGCTGACGGCAACGAGCAGTACTTC	CASSPADGNEQYF
TRBV7-9	TRBJ1-1	-	TRBD1	TGTGCCAGCAGCTTAGGGACAGGGAACACTGAAGCTTTCTTT	CASSLGTGNTEAFF
TRBV29-1	TRBJ2-6	-	-	TGCAGCGTTCGTTCTGCTGGGGCCAACGTCCTGACTTTC	CSVRSAGANVLTF
TRBV27	TRBJ1-3	-	-	TGTGCCAGCAGTCCACGACTTTTAAGGAGTTCTGGAAACACCATATATTTT	CASSPRLLRSSGNTIYF
TRBV5-3	TRBJ2-1	-	-	TGTGCCAGCCAGGGTCGTCATGAGCAGTTCTTC	CASQGRHEQFF
TRBV5-4	TRBJ2-3	-	-	TGTGCCAGCAGCGTGCGACAACATACGCAGTATTTT	CASSVRQHTQYF
TRBV6-5	TRBJ2-2	-	-	TGTGCCAGCAGTACCAGGGCCGAGACCGGGGAGCTGTTTTTT	CASSTRAETGELFF
TRBV6-1	TRBJ1-2	-	-	TGTGCCAGCATGGGACGGACCTATGGCTACACCTTC	CASMGRTYGYTF
TRBV5-1	TRBJ1-6	once	-	TGCGCCAGCAGGACGAGAACGTCTCTAGGCCCCCTCCACTTT	CASRTRTSLGPLHF
TRBV7-8	TRBJ2-5	-	-	TGTGCCAGCAGCCAGGCCTACCAAGAGACCCAGTACTTC	CASSQAYQETQYF
TRBV6-6	TRBJ2-1	-	-	TGTGCCAGCAGTCCGCCGTACAATGAGCAGTTCTTC	CASSPPYNEQFF
TRBV6-6	TRBJ1-4	-	-	TGTGCCAGCAGTTACCCATCTGAAAAACTGTTTTTT	CASSYPSEKLFF